The source of this T cell receptor (beta chain) is a study of CD8 T cells in ankylosing spondylitis. The germline V and J ends were trimmed by 0 bases and 7 bases, with 8 bases remaining between them. CDR1 is SGHRS and CDR2 is YFSETQ in the germline V gene. The CDR3 runs to 13 residues. This clonotype came up a few times. Its antigen is undetermined. Libraries for TCR beta were made by quantitative 5'-RACE with molecular barcodes. TCRdb re-called the 5' RACE reads through MiXCR, storing one row per CDR3 protein. The table records 700,000 to 1,000,000 distinct CDR3 sequences, approximately 12% of them present only once. Study outcomes and limitations: What seemed typical of ankylosing spondylitis blood was a TCR beta motif built from roughly eight highly homologous variants. Disease-linked clones bore a CD8+ phenotype, appearing relatively rarely in peripheral blood. The authors reported significant enrichment of disease-linked clones in matched ankylosing spondylitis synovial fluid.

The gene calls are TRBV5-1 and TRBJ2-1; D possibly corresponds to TRBD2 (5 bases). Material for sequencing was blood, either unsorted or a sorted T cell fraction (not recorded which). The sequence came from a male donor with ankylosing spondylitis. The CDR3 DNA sequence: TGCGCCAGCAGCTTGGAACCGGGAAATGAGCAGTTCTTC. Protein product: CASSLEPGNEQFF.